The 20 T cell receptor beta chains reported below all come from one sample, sequenced in a study of shared clonotypes between healthy human individuals. Some clones are missing from TCRdb's copy, which holds only in-frame ones; the method was immunoSEQ multiplex PCR. The sample includes under 1,100,000 clones, around three quarters of them seen just once. Sequencing was performed on memory CD4+ T cells from PBMCs. Subset: CD45RA-negative fraction. The receptor source for this set is a man younger than 30 in good health. Some clones in this sample may be carry-over from other donors' samples.

The chain has TRBV27 and TRBJ2-3, with TRBD1 matching over 11 bases. Germline values: CDR1 MNHEY, CDR2 SMNVEV (reference sequence). Unmatched junction bases numbered 5, after V lost 6 bases and J lost 3 bases. This CDR3 comprises 15 residues. CDR3 nucleotide sequence: TGTGCCAGCAGATGGGGACAGGGGGAGACAGATACGCAGTATTTT. Translating gives CASRWGQGETDTQYF.

The chain is built from TRBV15 and TRBJ2-1; 7 nucleotides line up with TRBD2. Trimming removed 3 bases from V and 2 bases from J; junction bases left unmatched: 7. Germline CDR1 LNHNV, CDR2 YYDKDF (reference sequence). The CDR3 is 16 amino acids. CDR3 DNA: TGTGCCACCAGCAGGGGGAGGGATTTTCCCTACAATGAGCAGTTCTTC. Translation gives CATSRGRDFPYNEQFF.

V and J are TRBV19 and TRBJ1-2; TRBD1 matches 9 bases. CDR3 length: 14 amino acids. CDR1 is LNHDA and CDR2 is SQIVND in the germline V gene (reference sequence). V gave up 4 bases and J gave up 4 bases; unmatched junction bases: 4. This CDR3 is CASSTDRGTYGYTF. In DNA, the CDR3 is TGTGCCAGTAGTACCGACAGGGGGACCTATGGCTACACCTTC.

The chain uses TRBV7-8 and TRBJ1-1; D uncertain. Looked up from germline, CDR1 is SGHVS and CDR2 is FQNEAQ. This CDR3 is built from 14 residues. V was pared by 2 bases and J by 3 bases, with 10 bases between. DNA for the CDR3: TGTGCCAGCAGCTTAATGGTGGCTGACACTGAAGCTTTCTTT. Translated, it gives CASSLMVADTEAFF. The full variable domain, rest sourced from reference TRBV7-8 and TRBJ1-1, is GAGVSQSPRYKVAKRGQDVALRCDPISGHVSLFWYQQALGQGPEFLTYFQNEAQLDKSGLPSDRFFAERPEGSVSTLKIQRTQQEDSAVYLCASSLMVADTEAFFGQGTRLTVV.

V is TRBV10-1 and J is TRBJ1-2, with TRBD1 matching 7 bases. J was trimmed by 12 bases and V by 6 bases; bases with no gene match: 13. The CDR3 is made up of 13 amino acids. Germline CDR1 WNHNN, CDR2 SYGVQD (reference sequence). CDR3 residues: CASSSDREGRNTF. CDR3 bases: TGCGCCAGCAGCAGCGACAGGGAAGGGAGAAACACCTTC.

This clone was counted a single time. This chain uses TRBV4-1 with TRBJ2-1; D not certain. With 0 bases removed from V and 12 bases from J, the gap between germline ends came to 12 bases. Germline V gene sequence: CDR1 MGHRA, CDR2 YSYEKL. This CDR3 is built from 13 residues. CDR3 sequence (DNA): TGCGCCAGCAGCCAAGATCGAGAGGTGGGGCAGTTCTTC. Protein sequence: CASSQDREVGQFF.

The V and J genes are TRBV7-9 and TRBJ1-5; D remains ambiguous. Germline assignment: CDR1 SEHNR and CDR2 FQNEAQ (reference sequence). The CDR3 runs 16 residues. V lost 1 base to trimming and J lost 4 bases, with 14 bases between them. CDR3 nucleotide sequence: TGTGCCAGCAGCTTAGGTTCCCGGGCTGGGAATCAGCCCCAGCATTTT. It yields the protein CASSLGSRAGNQPQHF.

This chain uses TRBV6-5 with TRBJ1-3, with D uncertain. Trimming cost V 2 bases and J 0 bases, with 8 bases left between them. Per germline, CDR1 MNHEY and CDR2 SVGAGI. The CDR3 is 15 amino acids. As DNA, the CDR3 is TGTGCCAGCAGTTACAATGCCTTCTCTGGAAACACCATATATTTT. Protein product: CASSYNAFSGNTIYF.

The sample holds many counts of this clone. The J gene is TRBJ2-7, the V gene TRBV4-2; 7 nucleotides align to TRBD1. Germline CDR1 reads LGHNA; CDR2 reads YNFKEQ. The CDR3 has 16 residues. J was trimmed by 1 base and V by 2 bases; bases with no gene match: 8. This CDR3 is CASSQIPGTASYEQYF. CDR3 in DNA: TGTGCCAGCAGCCAAATACCGGGGACAGCTTCCTACGAGCAGTACTTC.

A single count supports this clone. The chain uses TRBV28 and TRBJ2-7; tentatively, D is TRBD1 (6 bases). The germline V and J ends were trimmed by 5 bases and 2 bases, with 10 bases remaining between them. Per germline, CDR1 MDHEN and CDR2 SYDVKM. The CDR3 extends over 13 amino acids. The CDR3 region has the DNA TGTGCCAGCAGTGCAGGGGTTCCCTACGAGCAGTACTTC. The encoded protein is CASSAGVPYEQYF. The variable domain in full, with the rest retrieved from reference TRBV28 and TRBJ2-7, is DVKVTQSSRYLVKRTGEKVFLECVQDMDHENMFWYRQDPGLGLRLIYFSYDVKMKEKGDIPEGYSVSREKKERFSLILESASTNQTSMYLCASSAGVPYEQYFGPGTRLTVT.

The rearrangement uses TRBV5-1 and TRBJ2-3; perhaps D is TRBD1 or TRBD2 (5 bases each). V was shortened by 1 base and J by 6 bases, with 15 bases between the two germline ends. CDR1 and CDR2 (germline): SGHRS, YFSETQ. The CDR3 loop spans 15 amino acids. CDR3 DNA: TGCGCCAGCAGCTTGTTGGGGGTTGGGACGGATACGCAGTATTTT. Its protein is CASSLLGVGTDTQYF.

CDR3 DNA sequence: TGTGCCAGCAGTTCCCCGGGACAGGGTTGGGGAACCAATTGGGCTTTCTTT. Encoded protein: CASSSPGQGWGTNWAFF. The chain employs TRBV28 and TRBJ1-1, with 9 positions matching TRBD1. Trimming at V came to 4 bases and at J to 11 bases, leaving 20 bases not matched to a gene. CDR3 length equals 17 residues. Per germline, CDR1 MDHEN and CDR2 SYDVKM.

The chain is built from TRBV14 and TRBJ1-1; weak D call: TRBD1 (6 bases). Trimming removed 1 base at V and 1 base at J, with 10 bases between. CDR1 is SGHDN and CDR2 is FVKESK in the germline V gene. This CDR3 has 15 residues. CDR3 sequence (DNA): TGTGCCAGCAGCCAAGTCACAGGGCGGAACACTGAAGCTTTCTTT. Translation gives CASSQVTGRNTEAFF.

This clone was picked up a small number of times. The J gene is TRBJ2-2, the V gene TRBV7-9; 7 bases map to TRBD2. The ends lost 2 bases at V and 3 bases at J; junction bases unmatched: 9. The CDR3 covers 17 residues. Germline V gene lookup returns CDR1 SEHNR and CDR2 FQNEAQ (reference sequence). The CDR3 DNA is TGTGCCAGCAGCTTATTCATCCGGGCGGGGGACACCGGGGAGCTGTTTTTT. It encodes CASSLFIRAGDTGELFF.

There are a few counts of this clone. This chain links TRBV7-9 with TRBJ2-7, with D possibly matching TRBD2 (6 bases). CDR1 is SEHNR, CDR2 FQNEAQ, per germline (reference sequence). The CDR3 is made up of 11 amino acids. Trimming shortened V by 4 bases and J by 12 bases, and 13 bases separated the two germline ends. In DNA, the CDR3 is TGTGCCAGCAGCTCAGGAGGGGCCTGGTACTTC. Residues: CASSSGGAWYF.

The genes are TRBV5-5 and TRBJ2-5, with 15 bases that match TRBD2. V lost 2 bases, J lost 5 bases, and 1 base stayed unmatched. CDR1 and CDR2 from the germline V gene are SGHKS and YYEKEE (reference sequence). The CDR3 has 15 residues. The CDR3: CASSLGLAGGETQYF. The CDR3 bases are TGTGCCAGCAGCTTAGGACTAGCGGGAGGGGAGACCCAGTACTTC. Combining the CDR3 with reference TRBV5-5 and TRBJ2-5 gives the whole variable domain DAGVTQSPTHLIKTRGQQVTLRCSPISGHKSVSWYQQVLGQGPQFIFQYYEKEERGRGNFPDRFSARQFPNYSSELNVNALLLGDSALYLCASSLGLAGGETQYFGPGTRLLVL.

This chain joins TRBV12-5 and TRBJ2-5; 10 bases map to TRBD1. The CDR3 consists of 14 residues. The germline V gene encodes CDR1 LGHNT and CDR2 FRNRAP. J gave up 2 bases and V 10 bases, and 7 bases lay outside the gene matches. The CDR3 DNA reads as TGTGCTAAATTGACGGACAGGGGGCAAGAGACCCAGTACTTC. Its translation: CAKLTDRGQETQYF.

Notes on this clone: Other nucleotide sequences from this sample produce the same CDR3. The chain couples TRBV5-1 to TRBJ1-4; TRBD1 aligns across 11 bases. V shed 4 bases, J shed 6 bases, and the junction held 2 bases outside the gene matches. CDR1 is SGHRS and CDR2 is YFSETQ in the germline V gene. CDR3 size: 14 residues. The CDR3 loop reads CASSPGQGDEKLFF. Written as DNA, the CDR3 is TGCGCCAGCAGCCCGGGACAGGGGGATGAAAAACTGTTTTTT. Full variable domain (remainder filled in from reference TRBV5-1 and TRBJ1-4): KAGVTQTPRYLIKTRGQQVTLSCSPISGHRSVSWYQQTPGQGLQFLFEYFSETQRNKGNFPGRFSGRQFSNSRSEMNVSTLELGDSALYLCASSPGQGDEKLFFGSGTQLSVL.

V is TRBV7-3 and J is TRBJ1-1; no clear D. Between the trimmed V and J ends, which lost 2 bases and 4 bases, there was a span of 20 bases. Germline values: CDR1 SGHTA, CDR2 FQGTGA. The CDR3 sequence is 17 residues long. In nucleotides, the CDR3 is TGTGCCAGCAGCTTATTGTCGGCAGTTACCCCCCTCACTGAAGCTTTCTTT. Its translation: CASSLLSAVTPLTEAFF.

The chain's CDR3 is CASSEALGAGSETQYF. In DNA, the CDR3 is TGTGCCAGCAGTGAAGCGTTGGGGGCAGGCAGCGAGACCCAGTACTTC. The J gene is TRBJ2-5, the V gene TRBV2, with D maybe TRBD1 (6 bases). The V gene's germline CDR1 is SNHLY and CDR2 FYNNEI. V was shortened by 0 bases and J by 5 bases, with 16 bases between the two germline ends. The CDR3 is 16 amino acids.